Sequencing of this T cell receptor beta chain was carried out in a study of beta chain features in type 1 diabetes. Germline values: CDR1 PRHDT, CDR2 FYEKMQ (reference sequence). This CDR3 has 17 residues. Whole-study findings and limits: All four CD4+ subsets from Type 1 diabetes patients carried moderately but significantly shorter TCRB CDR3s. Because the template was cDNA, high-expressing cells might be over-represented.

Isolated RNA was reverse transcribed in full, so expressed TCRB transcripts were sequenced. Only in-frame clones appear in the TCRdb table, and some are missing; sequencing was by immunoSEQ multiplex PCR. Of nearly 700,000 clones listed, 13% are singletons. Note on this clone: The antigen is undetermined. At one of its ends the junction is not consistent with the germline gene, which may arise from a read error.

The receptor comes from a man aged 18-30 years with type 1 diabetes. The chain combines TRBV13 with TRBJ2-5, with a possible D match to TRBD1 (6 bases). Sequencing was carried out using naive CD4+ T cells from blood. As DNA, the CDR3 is TGTGCCTGCAGCTTAGGAGGATTAGGGGGATACCAAGAGACCCAGTACTTC. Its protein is CACSLGGLGGYQETQYF. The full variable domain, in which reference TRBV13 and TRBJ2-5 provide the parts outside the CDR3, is AAGVIQSPRHLIKEKRETATLKCYPIPRHDTVYWYQQGPGQDPQFLISFYEKMQSDKGSIPDRFSAQQFSDYHSELNMSSLELGDSALYFCACSLGGLGGYQETQYFGPGTRLLVL.